A selection of T cell receptor beta chains follows, all from one sample in a study of blood T cells in healthy people across ages. TCRdb re-analysed the 5' RACE reads in MiXCR, keeping a single row per CDR3 protein. The sample yields around 970,000 distinct CDR3 sequences, roughly 51% seen once. Sequencing used blood. The receptors were gathered from a woman in her sixties or seventies in good health. Each CDR3 is given with its conserved first and last residue. The D gene is left open where the match is weak. Some rows have no size entry. The others give once, few or many, or a class for an expanded clone.

few	.	TRBV7-2	TRBJ2-3	CASSLAQGDTQYF	TGTGCCAGCAGCTTAGCGCAAGGGGATACGCAGTATTTT
.	TRBD1	TRBV12-3/TRBV12-4	TRBJ2-7	CASSFLPGQPFSEQYF	TGTGCCAGCAGTTTTCTACCGGGACAGCCCTTCAGCGAGCAGTACTTC
many	.	TRBV7-2	TRBJ2-1	CASSSLPLALLYNEQFF	TGTGCCAGCAGCTCCCTCCCACTAGCCCTACTTTACAATGAGCAGTTCTTC
many	.	TRBV15	TRBJ1-6	CATSREKYESSPLHF	TGTGCCACCAGCAGAGAAAAATACGAGAGTTCACCCCTCCACTTT
.	.	TRBV5-1	TRBJ1-6	CASTLGRKNSPLHF	TGCGCCAGCACCCTGGGCAGGAAGAATTCACCCCTCCACTTT
.	.	TRBV4-1	TRBJ1-5	CASSPGTLYQPQHF	TGCGCCAGCAGCCCCGGGACTCTCTATCAGCCCCAGCATTTT
.	.	TRBV29-1	TRBJ2-5	CSVTPTRETQYF	TGCAGCGTTACCCCCACGCGGGAGACCCAGTACTTC
.	.	TRBV11-2	TRBJ1-1	CASSLQGWGNTEAFF	TGTGCCAGCAGCTTACAGGGGTGGGGGAACACTGAAGCTTTCTTT
few	.	TRBV4-3	TRBJ1-2	CASSQGTGFYGYTF	TGCGCCAGCAGCCAGGGAACAGGGTTTTATGGCTACACCTTC
.	.	TRBV2	TRBJ1-4	CASNNGGEKLFF	TGTGCCAGCAATAACGGAGGTGAAAAACTGTTTTTT
.	.	TRBV20-1	TRBJ2-7	CSARDVGLDVYEQYF	TGCAGTGCTAGAGACGTAGGGCTAGATGTCTACGAGCAGTACTTC
few	TRBD2	TRBV7-2	TRBJ2-4	CASSNSGSLRLYF	TGTGCCAGCAGCAATAGCGGGAGCCTCCGTTTGTACTTC
.	.	TRBV20-1	TRBJ2-1	CSARTDYHEQFF	TGCAGTGCTAGAACCGACTATCATGAGCAGTTCTTC
.	TRBD2	TRBV7-2	TRBJ2-1	CASSFYSVRGDEQFF	TGTGCCAGCAGCTTCTATTCGGTCCGGGGGGATGAGCAGTTCTTC
.	.	TRBV5-1	TRBJ2-1	CASSLDWSNEQFF	TGCGCCAGCAGCTTGGATTGGTCCAATGAGCAGTTCTTC
.	.	TRBV6-1	TRBJ1-4	CASSGSSGATNEKLFF	TGTGCCAGCAGTGGCTCGTCGGGTGCAACTAATGAAAAACTGTTTTTT